This T cell receptor (beta chain) was captured in a study of cytomegalovirus exposure and HLA in healthy donors. Notes on the study in general: Earlier results showed most TCR beta V segments being productive about 87% or about 30% of the time. The study designated fewer than 200 TCR beta chains cytomegalovirus-associated. The study carried out a later analysis of TCR beta sequences. It associated approximately 17,000 of them with specific HLA alleles at a false discovery rate of 0.05.

This clone was seen a handful of times. Its antigen is unidentified. This PCR relied on a set of 60 Vbeta primers and 13 Jbeta primers. Original processing notes: The authors later counted 70 million to 80 million unique TCR beta chains, approximately 10 million of them shared. The table came from immunoSEQ multiplex PCR; TCRdb's copy has only in-frame clones and leaves some out. The V and J calls and clone size come from that table; D and trimming were worked out from the DNA. The table has about 160,000 clones, about 71% seen once. V lost 3 bases and J 6 bases, leaving 9 bases between the germline ends. Germline loops: CDR1 LGHNA, CDR2 YNFKEQ. The CDR3 spans 12 residues.

Sequencing was carried out using PBMCs. The chain recombines TRBV4-2 with TRBJ2-7; unclear D gene. This TCR was sampled from a woman in her twenties or thirties in good health and CMV-seronegative. The CDR3, as DNA: TGTGCCAGCAGCCAGGGCTTAGGCGAGCAGTACTTC. It yields the protein CASSQGLGEQYF.